Shown below are 31 T cell receptor beta chains from a single sample sequenced in a study of T-cell memory formation after mild COVID-19. TCRdb redid the calling of the 5' RACE reads with MiXCR, one entry per CDR3 protein. The repertoire holds hundreds of thousands of distinct CDR3 sequences, with around 20% as singletons. The sequencing sample was made of PBMCs or a T cell subset sorted from them (not recorded which). These receptors all stem from an adult woman who had mild COVID-19 (a few samples of this study predate the infection). Cell type and time point are not known.

The DNA for the CDR3 is TGTGCCAGTCATACCCGGGACAGGGGGTTATGGGAGCAGTTCTTC. Translated: CASHTRDRGLWEQFF. V and J are TRBV19 and TRBJ2-1; 11 bases are a match to TRBD1. The CDR3 loop spans 15 amino acids. The germline CDR1 and CDR2 sequences are LNHDA and SQIVND (reference sequence). Losses at the gene ends were 8 bases for V and 10 bases for J; bases not matched to a gene: 13.

V and J are TRBV5-1 and TRBJ2-5; D gene ambiguous. The closer fit of TRBJ2-1 to the DNA end suggests the J call may be wrong. The CDR3 runs to 17 residues. Germline V gene data show CDR1 as SGHRS and CDR2 as YFSETQ. The CDR3 protein is CASSPHANIGSYNEQFF. The CDR3 region has the DNA TGCGCCAGCAGCCCCCACGCGAATATTGGCTCCTACAATGAGCAGTTCTTC.

There are a few counts of this clonotype. The chain joins TRBV6-5 to TRBJ2-1, with TRBD2 matching over 7 bases. The CDR3 is made up of 13 amino acids. Germline-derived CDR1 and CDR2 are MNHEY and SVGAGI. With 6 bases clipped from V and 8 bases from J, the junction kept 7 bases outside the gene matches. The CDR3 is CASRREGFHEQFF. The CDR3 DNA reads TGTGCCAGCAGGAGGGAGGGGTTCCATGAGCAGTTCTTC.

This chain links TRBV7-9 with TRBJ2-1; 7 nucleotides agree with TRBD2. The germline V gene encodes CDR1 SEHNR and CDR2 FQNEAQ (reference sequence). Trimming took 8 bases from V and 0 from J; bases not matched to a gene: 4. This CDR3 comprises 14 residues. CDR3 region: CASGGVFSYNEQFF. The DNA for the CDR3 is TGTGCCAGCGGGGGGGTCTTCTCCTACAATGAGCAGTTCTTC.

This clonotype was seen only a few times. This chain uses TRBV20-1 with TRBJ2-5; 9 nucleotides match TRBD2. Losses at the gene ends were 6 bases for V and 2 bases for J; bases not matched to a gene: 28. The CDR3 contains 21 residues. Germline loops: CDR1 DFQATT, CDR2 SNEGSKA (reference sequence). The CDR3 region has the DNA TGCAGTGCCGGGGGCCCGAGGGGCCTTGGTAGCGGGGGCGATCATCAAGAGACCCAGTACTTC. Its translation is CSAGGPRGLGSGGDHQETQYF.

The chain uses TRBV20-1 and TRBJ2-5; 13 bases map to TRBD2. CDR3 length: 14 residues. Germline V gene sequence: CDR1 DFQATT, CDR2 SNEGSKA (reference sequence). Germline trimming cut 6 bases from V and 7 bases from J; bases unmatched to any gene: 8. The CDR3 bases are TGCAGTGCGTTACTAGCGGGGGGGCCGGGGACCCAGTACTTC. Protein sequence: CSALLAGGPGTQYF.

The V gene is TRBV25-1, the J gene TRBJ2-7; no clear D gene. The CDR3 has 13 amino acids. The V gene lost 2 bases and the J gene lost 3 bases, with 8 bases spanning the gap. CDR1 is MGHDK, CDR2 SYGVNS, per germline. This CDR3 reads CASSEGSRYEQYF. The CDR3, as DNA: TGTGCCAGCAGTGAAGGGTCCCGCTACGAGCAGTACTTC.

J is TRBJ2-7 and V is TRBV5-1, with D perhaps TRBD1 or TRBD2 (5 bases each). In germline, CDR1 is SGHRS, CDR2 YFSETQ. The V gene lost 4 bases and the J gene lost 6 bases, with 17 bases spanning the gap. This CDR3 has 14 amino acids. The CDR3 loop is CASSGGRWVSEQYF. CDR3 DNA: TGCGCCAGCAGCGGGGGTCGGTGGGTTAGCGAGCAGTACTTC.

This clonotype was picked up a small number of times. This chain's CDR3 is CASSPAGPAVASTDTQYF. CDR3 in DNA: TGTGCCAGCTCACCAGCGGGGCCGGCGGTAGCTAGCACAGATACGCAGTATTTT. The chain is built from TRBV18 and TRBJ2-3, with a possible D match to TRBD2 (6 bases). V lost 2 bases to trimming and J lost 0 bases, with 18 bases between them. Germline values: CDR1 KGHSH, CDR2 LQKENI. The CDR3 has 18 amino acids.

The V gene is TRBV5-4, the J gene TRBJ2-5, with D perhaps matching TRBD1 (6 bases). CDR3 length: 19 residues. Trimming removed 3 bases at V and 0 bases at J, with 24 bases between. Germline loops: CDR1 SGHNT, CDR2 YYREEE (reference sequence). This CDR3 is CASSSRSGTTLTDQETQYF. The CDR3 DNA follows: TGTGCCAGCAGCTCTCGCTCCGGGACAACTCTAACCGACCAAGAGACCCAGTACTTC.

This rearrangement joins TRBV2 to TRBJ2-7; tentative D call: TRBD1 (6 bases). This CDR3 is 12 amino acids long. V lost 6 bases, J lost 6 bases, and 12 bases lay in between. The germline V gene encodes CDR1 SNHLY and CDR2 FYNNEI. This CDR3 reads CASRGTGPEQYF. As DNA, the CDR3 is TGTGCCAGCAGAGGCACAGGGCCCGAGCAGTACTTC.

V gene TRBV11-2 combines with J gene TRBJ2-1; D might be TRBD2 (6 bases). The germline V gene encodes CDR1 SGHAT and CDR2 FQNNGV. V dropped 2 bases and J dropped 4 bases, with 12 bases sitting between them. The CDR3 is 15 residues long. The CDR3 protein is CASSLFRDWYNEQFF. Here the CDR3 DNA reads TGTGCCAGCAGCTTATTCCGGGACTGGTACAATGAGCAGTTCTTC.

This clonotype was detected a few times. The chain carries TRBV5-5 and TRBJ2-2; D possibly corresponds to TRBD2 (6 bases). The germline CDR1 and CDR2 sequences are SGHKS and YYEKEE (reference sequence). Trimming pared 4 bases from V and 6 bases from J, leaving 16 bases between. This CDR3 is built from 15 residues. CDR3 DNA: TGTGCCAGCAGCCCGGGACTGTCGGCCCCCGGGGAGCTGTTTTTT. Its protein is CASSPGLSAPGELFF.

This clonotype appeared a few times. The genes are TRBV6-1 and TRBJ1-1; D ambiguous. The germline V gene encodes CDR1 MNHNS and CDR2 SASEGT. This CDR3 is 11 amino acids long. The germline V and J ends were trimmed by 7 bases and 6 bases, with 9 bases remaining between them. CDR3 sequence (DNA): TGTGCCAGCACTTCGACTGCTGAAGCTTTCTTT. Translation: CASTSTAEAFF.

This clonotype showed up just a few times. The J gene is TRBJ2-5, the V gene TRBV5-1; no clear D gene. V was trimmed by 0 bases and J by 3 bases, leaving 9 bases between them. The CDR3 sequence is 14 residues long. Germline V CDR1 and CDR2: SGHRS, YFSETQ. CDR3: CASSLGGEEETQYF. The CDR3 DNA follows: TGCGCCAGCAGCTTGGGGGGTGAGGAAGAGACCCAGTACTTC.

The CDR3 DNA reads TGTGCCAGCAGCTTAGCAGGGTCAACCTACGAGCAGTACTTC. It yields the protein CASSLAGSTYEQYF. This chain links TRBV5-6 with TRBJ2-7; weak D call: TRBD1 (5 bases). The CDR3 runs to 14 residues. CDR1 and CDR2 from the germline V gene are SGHDT and YYEEEE. V lost 2 bases and J 2 bases, leaving 11 bases between the germline ends.

This chain joins TRBV6-6 and TRBJ1-3, with 10 nucleotides matching TRBD1. The CDR3 is 16 residues long. CDR1 and CDR2 (germline): MNHNY, SVGAGI (reference sequence). Losses at the gene ends were 0 bases for V and 2 bases for J; bases not matched to a gene: 1. For the CDR3, the DNA is TGTGCCAGCAGTTACTCCGGGACAGGGGCTGGAAACACCATATATTTT. Protein: CASSYSGTGAGNTIYF.

This clonotype came up a few times. The chain is built from TRBV20-1 and TRBJ2-3; 10 nucleotides match TRBD2. V lost 6 bases to trimming and J lost 5 bases; unmatched junction nucleotides: 8. Germline CDR1 reads DFQATT; CDR2 reads SNEGSKA (reference sequence). The CDR3 runs 14 residues. CDR3 nucleotides: TGCAGTGCCGACCGAGCGGGAGGGGAAGATACGCAGTATTTT. Protein: CSADRAGGEDTQYF.

The table lists this clonotype with a few counts. This chain uses TRBV12-3 or TRBV12-4 with TRBJ2-5; D possibly corresponds to TRBD2 (6 bases). Trimming shortened V by 1 base and J by 1 base, and 13 bases separated the two germline ends. The CDR3 is 16 residues long. The CDR3, as DNA: TGTGCCAGCAGTTTAGGCGGGGCGGCGGGCCAAGAGACCCAGTACTTC. This encodes CASSLGGAAGQETQYF.

In this sample, this clonotype turned up a few times. The V call is TRBV7-2, the J call TRBJ2-7; 13 bases are shared with TRBD2. The CDR3 spans 16 residues. The V gene end was trimmed by 2 bases and the J gene end by 2 bases; junction bases not matched to a gene: 3. Germline V gene sequence: CDR1 SGHTA, CDR2 FQGNSA. The CDR3 bases are TGTGCCAGCAGCTTACAAGGGACTAGCGGGACCTACGAGCAGTACTTC. Its protein is CASSLQGTSGTYEQYF.

CDR3 bases: TGTGCCACCCGGACAGGGAAGAGCAATCAGCCCCAGCATTTT. This gives the protein CATRTGKSNQPQHF. This rearrangement joins TRBV19 to TRBJ1-5; 8 nucleotides align to TRBD1. Germline V lookup: CDR1 LNHDA, CDR2 SQIVND (reference sequence). The CDR3 totals 14 residues. The ends lost 10 bases at V and 1 base at J; junction bases unmatched: 6.

Many counts were recorded for this clonotype. This rearrangement joins TRBV20-1 to TRBJ2-3; either TRBD1 or TRBD2 may fit D (5 bases each). Germline V gene sequence: CDR1 DFQATT, CDR2 SNEGSKA (reference sequence). Between the trimmed V and J ends, which lost 5 bases and 0 bases, there was a span of 15 bases. This CDR3 has 15 residues. CDR3 sequence (DNA): TGCAGTGCTTCGCCCTACAGGACTAGCACAGATACGCAGTATTTT. Translated: CSASPYRTSTDTQYF.

This clonotype was observed a few times. The genes are TRBV5-1 and TRBJ2-5; 8 bases match TRBD2. CDR1 is SGHRS and CDR2 is YFSETQ in the germline V gene. V shed 2 bases, J shed 5 bases, and the junction held 8 bases outside the gene matches. This CDR3 is 15 amino acids long. CDR3 nucleotide sequence: TGCGCCAGCAGCTTTTCGGGGGGGGTCCGGGAGACCCAGTACTTC. Protein product: CASSFSGGVRETQYF.

The rearrangement joins TRBV9 to TRBJ2-1; TRBD1 or TRBD2 may be the D gene (6 bases each). The CDR3 contains 14 residues. The germline V gene encodes CDR1 SGDLS and CDR2 YYNGEE. The V and J ends lost 0 bases and 8 bases respectively, with 12 bases between them. In DNA form, the CDR3 reads TGTGCCAGCAGCGTAGAAGGGGGGCCCGATGAGCAGTTCTTC. Residues: CASSVEGGPDEQFF.

V and J are TRBV25-1 and TRBJ1-5; D ambiguous. Germline CDR1 MGHDK, CDR2 SYGVNS. The CDR3 is 13 amino acids. Trimming stripped 2 bases from V and 1 base from J, with 3 bases between. The CDR3: CASSEISNQPQHF. In DNA form, the CDR3 reads TGTGCCAGCAGTGAAATAAGCAATCAGCCCCAGCATTTT.

This clonotype appeared a few times. This sequence joins TRBV7-3 and TRBJ2-1; TRBD1 matches at 7 bases. The trim removed 3 bases at V and 7 bases at J, leaving 3 bases unmatched. Germline-derived CDR1 and CDR2 are SGHTA and FQGTGA. The CDR3 covers 13 residues. DNA for the CDR3: TGTGCCAGCAGCTTGGGACAGAGAAATGAGCAGTTCTTC. This encodes CASSLGQRNEQFF. The full variable domain, rest sourced from reference TRBV7-3 and TRBJ2-1, is GAGVSQTPSNKVTEKGKYVELRCDPISGHTALYWYRQSLGQGPEFLIYFQGTGAADDSGLPNDRFFAVRPEGSVSTLKIQRTERGDSAVYLCASSLGQRNEQFFGPGTRLTVL.

This clonotype was observed a handful of times. The genes are TRBV6-6 and TRBJ1-1, with TRBD1 as a possible D gene (6 bases). The V and J ends lost 6 bases and 0 bases respectively, with 17 bases between them. The CDR3 is made up of 16 amino acids. Germline V gene lookup returns CDR1 MNHNY and CDR2 SVGAGI (reference sequence). CDR3 bases: TGTGCCAGCAGGTTCCAGGGGATGCCCCTGAACACTGAAGCTTTCTTT. This translates into CASRFQGMPLNTEAFF.

This clonotype was counted between two and nine times. V gene TRBV20-1 combines with J gene TRBJ2-7; D gene ambiguous. The CDR3 extends over 15 amino acids. V was trimmed by 0 bases and J by 3 bases, leaving 15 bases between them. The germline V gene has CDR1 DFQATT and CDR2 SNEGSKA (reference sequence). The CDR3 sequence: CSARDHSTGNYEQYF. In DNA, the CDR3 is TGCAGTGCTAGAGATCACAGCACTGGGAACTACGAGCAGTACTTC.

This clonotype was counted between two and nine times. The genes are TRBV11-2 and TRBJ2-3; 10 positions agree with TRBD2. CDR1 and CDR2 (germline): SGHAT, FQNNGV. The junction had 9 bases not matched to a gene; V was cut back by 3 bases and J by 3 bases. The CDR3 contains 17 residues. CDR3 amino acids: CASSFGRTSGRTDTQYF. The CDR3, as DNA: TGTGCCAGCAGCTTCGGGAGGACTAGCGGTAGAACAGATACGCAGTATTTT.

This clonotype occurred a few times. The CDR3 spells CSAELGAKGGNTIYF. Written as DNA, the CDR3 is TGCAGCGCCGAATTGGGGGCAAAGGGAGGAAACACCATATATTTT. The V gene is TRBV29-1, the J gene TRBJ1-3; tentatively, D is TRBD1 (6 bases). Trimming pared 7 bases from V and 4 bases from J, leaving 20 bases between. Germline loops: CDR1 SQVTM, CDR2 ANQGSEA. The length of the CDR3 is 15 residues.

The gene calls are TRBV5-1 and TRBJ1-1; perhaps TRBD1 as D (6 bases). CDR1 and CDR2 from the germline V gene are SGHRS and YFSETQ. Trimming cost V 2 bases and J 7 bases, with 12 bases left between them. The CDR3 length is 13 residues. The CDR3 bases are TGCGCCAGCAGCTTACATTTACAGGGTGAAGCTTTCTTT. Residues: CASSLHLQGEAFF.